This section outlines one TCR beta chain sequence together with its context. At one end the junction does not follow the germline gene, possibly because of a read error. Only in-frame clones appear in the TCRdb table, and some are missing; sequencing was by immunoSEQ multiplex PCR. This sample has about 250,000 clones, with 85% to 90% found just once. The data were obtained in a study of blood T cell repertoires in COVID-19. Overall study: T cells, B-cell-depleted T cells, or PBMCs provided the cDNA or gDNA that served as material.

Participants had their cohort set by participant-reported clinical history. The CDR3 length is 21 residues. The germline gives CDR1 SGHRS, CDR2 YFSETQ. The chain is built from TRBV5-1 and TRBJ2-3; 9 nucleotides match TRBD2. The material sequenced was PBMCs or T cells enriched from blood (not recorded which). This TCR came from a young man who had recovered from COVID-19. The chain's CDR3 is CASNLPRRASGRFPRTDTQYF. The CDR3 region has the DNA TGCGCCAGCAACTTGCCCCGAAGAGCCAGCGGGAGGTTCCCACGCACAGATACGCAGTATTTT.